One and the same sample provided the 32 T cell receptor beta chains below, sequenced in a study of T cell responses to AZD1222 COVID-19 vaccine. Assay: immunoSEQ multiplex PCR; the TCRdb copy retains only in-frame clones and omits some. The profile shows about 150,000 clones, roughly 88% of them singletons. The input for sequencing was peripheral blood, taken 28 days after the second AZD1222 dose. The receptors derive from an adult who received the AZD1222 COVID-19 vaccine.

This chain's CDR3 is CASSFDGTGLGNTIYF. DNA for the CDR3: TGCGCCAGCAGCTTCGACGGGACAGGGTTGGGAAACACCATATATTTT. The chain recombines TRBV5-1 with TRBJ1-3; 9 nucleotides match TRBD1. The V gene end was trimmed by 2 bases and the J gene end by 4 bases; junction bases not matched to a gene: 7. The CDR3 loop spans 16 amino acids. In germline, CDR1 is SGHRS, CDR2 YFSETQ.

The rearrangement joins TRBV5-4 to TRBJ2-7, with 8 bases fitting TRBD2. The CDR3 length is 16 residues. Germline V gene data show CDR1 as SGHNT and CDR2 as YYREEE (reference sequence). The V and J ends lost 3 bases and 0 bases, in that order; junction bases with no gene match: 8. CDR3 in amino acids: CASSWERGPSSYEQYF. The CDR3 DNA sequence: TGTGCCAGCAGCTGGGAGCGGGGGCCTAGCTCCTACGAGCAGTACTTC.

This CDR3 reads CASSVEDYGYTF. The DNA of the CDR3 is TGTGCCAGCAGCGTAGAGGACTATGGCTACACCTTC. The V call is TRBV9, the J call TRBJ1-2; D unclear. The germline CDR1 and CDR2 sequences are SGDLS and YYNGEE. The CDR3 totals 12 residues. Trimming cost V 0 bases and J 3 bases, with 3 bases left between them.

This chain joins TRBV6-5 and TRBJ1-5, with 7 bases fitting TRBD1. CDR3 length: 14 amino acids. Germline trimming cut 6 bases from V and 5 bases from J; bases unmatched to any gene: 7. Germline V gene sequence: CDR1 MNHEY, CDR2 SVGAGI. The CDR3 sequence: CASSIDRDYQPQHF. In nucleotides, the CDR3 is TGTGCCAGCAGCATAGACAGGGACTATCAGCCCCAGCATTTT.

The CDR3 loop is CASSQLGVGDTEAFF. In DNA form, the CDR3 reads TGTGCCAGCAGCCAGCTTGGCGTGGGGGACACTGAAGCTTTCTTT. V and J are TRBV14 and TRBJ1-1; a weak D match, TRBD1 (5 bases). V lost 3 bases and J 3 bases, leaving 14 bases between the germline ends. CDR3 length: 15 residues. The germline gives CDR1 SGHDN, CDR2 FVKESK.

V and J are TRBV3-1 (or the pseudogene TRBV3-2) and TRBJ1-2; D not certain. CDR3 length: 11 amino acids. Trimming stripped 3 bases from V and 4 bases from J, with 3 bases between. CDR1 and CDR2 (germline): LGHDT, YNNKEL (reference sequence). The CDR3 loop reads CASSQFYGYTF. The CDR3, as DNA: TGTGCCAGCAGCCAGTTCTATGGCTACACCTTC.

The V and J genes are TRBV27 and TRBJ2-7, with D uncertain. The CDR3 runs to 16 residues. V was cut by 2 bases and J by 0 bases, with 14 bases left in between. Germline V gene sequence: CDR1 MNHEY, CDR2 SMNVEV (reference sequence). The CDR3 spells CASSLRADLISYEQYF. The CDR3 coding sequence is TGTGCCAGCAGTTTAAGGGCGGATCTAATCTCCTACGAGCAGTACTTC.

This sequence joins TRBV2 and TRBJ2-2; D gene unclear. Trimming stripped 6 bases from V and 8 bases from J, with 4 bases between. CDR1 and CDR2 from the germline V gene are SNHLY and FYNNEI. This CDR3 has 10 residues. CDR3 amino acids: CASRSGELFF. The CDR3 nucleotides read TGTGCCAGCAGGTCTGGGGAGCTGTTTTTT.

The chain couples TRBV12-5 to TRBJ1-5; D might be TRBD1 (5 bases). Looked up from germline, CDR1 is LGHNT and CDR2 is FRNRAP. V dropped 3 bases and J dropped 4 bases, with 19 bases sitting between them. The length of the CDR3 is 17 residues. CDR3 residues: CASGFQQGPRYNQPQHF. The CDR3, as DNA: TGTGCTAGTGGTTTCCAGCAGGGACCTCGCTATAATCAGCCCCAGCATTTT.

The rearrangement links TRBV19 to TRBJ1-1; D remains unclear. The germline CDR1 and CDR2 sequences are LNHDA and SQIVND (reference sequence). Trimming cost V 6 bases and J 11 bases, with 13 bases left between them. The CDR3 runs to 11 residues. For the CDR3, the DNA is TGTGCCAGTAGCCTAGGACCGAGGGCTTTCTTT. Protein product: CASSLGPRAFF.

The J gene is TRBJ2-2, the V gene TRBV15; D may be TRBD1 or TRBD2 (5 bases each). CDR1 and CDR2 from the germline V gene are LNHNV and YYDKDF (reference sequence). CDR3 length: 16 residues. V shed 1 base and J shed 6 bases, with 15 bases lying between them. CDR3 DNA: TGTGCCACCAGCAGAGGGGGGTCTCTCCGGGCCGGGGAGCTGTTTTTT. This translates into CATSRGGSLRAGELFF.

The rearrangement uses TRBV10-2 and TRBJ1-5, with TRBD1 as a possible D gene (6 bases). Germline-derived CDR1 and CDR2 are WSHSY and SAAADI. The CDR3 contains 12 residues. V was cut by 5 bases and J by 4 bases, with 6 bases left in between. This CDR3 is CASSTGNQPQHF. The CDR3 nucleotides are TGCGCCAGCAGTACAGGGAATCAGCCCCAGCATTTT.

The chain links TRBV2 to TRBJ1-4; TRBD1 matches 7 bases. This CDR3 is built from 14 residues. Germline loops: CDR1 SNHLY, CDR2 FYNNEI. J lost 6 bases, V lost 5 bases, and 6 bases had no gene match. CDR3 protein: CASSRDREYEKLFF. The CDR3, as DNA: TGTGCCAGCAGTCGCGACAGGGAGTATGAAAAACTGTTTTTT.

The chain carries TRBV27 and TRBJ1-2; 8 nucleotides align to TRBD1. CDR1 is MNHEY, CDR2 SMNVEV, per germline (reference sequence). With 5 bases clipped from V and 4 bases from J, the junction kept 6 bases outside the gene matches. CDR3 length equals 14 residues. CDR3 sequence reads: CASSPRTGPYGYTF. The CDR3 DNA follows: TGTGCCAGCAGTCCGCGGACAGGGCCCTATGGCTACACCTTC.

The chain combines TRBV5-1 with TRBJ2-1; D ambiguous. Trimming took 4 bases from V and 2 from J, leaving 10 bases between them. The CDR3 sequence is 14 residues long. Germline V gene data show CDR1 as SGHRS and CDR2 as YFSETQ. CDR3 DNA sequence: TGCGCCAGCAGCCCTGGAAACCCCTACAATGAGCAGTTCTTC. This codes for CASSPGNPYNEQFF.

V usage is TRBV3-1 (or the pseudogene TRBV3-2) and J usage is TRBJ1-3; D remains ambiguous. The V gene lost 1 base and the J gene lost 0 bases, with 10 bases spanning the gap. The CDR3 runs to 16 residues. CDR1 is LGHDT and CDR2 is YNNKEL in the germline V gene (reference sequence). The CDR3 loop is CASSQVYQASGNTIYF. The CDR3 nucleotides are TGTGCCAGCAGCCAAGTCTATCAGGCCTCTGGAAACACCATATATTTT.

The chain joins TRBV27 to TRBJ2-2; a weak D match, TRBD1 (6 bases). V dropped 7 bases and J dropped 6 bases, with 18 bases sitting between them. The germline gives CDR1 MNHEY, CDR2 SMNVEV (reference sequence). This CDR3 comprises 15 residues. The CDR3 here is CASTATRGHPGELFF. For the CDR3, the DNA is TGTGCCAGCACGGCCACCAGGGGTCACCCCGGGGAGCTGTTTTTT.

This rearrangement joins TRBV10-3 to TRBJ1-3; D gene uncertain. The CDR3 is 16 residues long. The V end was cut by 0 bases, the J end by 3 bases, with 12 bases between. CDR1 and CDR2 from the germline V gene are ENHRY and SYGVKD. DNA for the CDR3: TGTGCCATCAGTGAGTCGAACGGGCCGGGTGGAAACACCATATATTTT. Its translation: CAISESNGPGGNTIYF.

The CDR3 sequence: CASSFRGLAGTGELFF. CDR3 nucleotides: TGCGCCAGCAGCTTCCGAGGACTAGCGGGCACCGGGGAGCTGTTTTTT. This chain joins TRBV5-1 and TRBJ2-2, with 11 bases aligning to TRBD2. This CDR3 spans 16 amino acids. Germline CDR1 is SGHRS and CDR2 is YFSETQ. The trim removed 2 bases at V and 4 bases at J, leaving 4 bases unmatched.

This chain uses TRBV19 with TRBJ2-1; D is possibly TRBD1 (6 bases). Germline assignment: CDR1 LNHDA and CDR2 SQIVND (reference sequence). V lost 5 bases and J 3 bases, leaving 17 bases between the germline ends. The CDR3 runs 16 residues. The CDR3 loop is CASSSRQARNYNEQFF. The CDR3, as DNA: TGTGCCAGTAGTTCTCGACAGGCGAGGAACTACAATGAGCAGTTCTTC.

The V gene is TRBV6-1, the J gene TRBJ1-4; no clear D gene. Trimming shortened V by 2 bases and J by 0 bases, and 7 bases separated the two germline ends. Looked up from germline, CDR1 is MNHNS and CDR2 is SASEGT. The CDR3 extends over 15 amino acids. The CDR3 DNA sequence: TGTGCCAGCAGTGAACCGGGAGCAACTAATGAAAAACTGTTTTTT. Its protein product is CASSEPGATNEKLFF.

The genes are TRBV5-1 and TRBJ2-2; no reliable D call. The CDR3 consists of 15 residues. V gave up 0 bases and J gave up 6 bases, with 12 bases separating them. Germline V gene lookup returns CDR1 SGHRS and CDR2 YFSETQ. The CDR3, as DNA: TGCGCCAGCAGCTTGGCGCCCGAAGCACCCGGGGAGCTGTTTTTT. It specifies CASSLAPEAPGELFF.

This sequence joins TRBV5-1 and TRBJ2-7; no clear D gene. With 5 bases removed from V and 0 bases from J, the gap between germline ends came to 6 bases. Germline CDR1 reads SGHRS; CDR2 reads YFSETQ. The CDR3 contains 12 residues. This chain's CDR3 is CASRPDSYEQYF. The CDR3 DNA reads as TGCGCCAGCAGACCCGACTCCTACGAGCAGTACTTC.

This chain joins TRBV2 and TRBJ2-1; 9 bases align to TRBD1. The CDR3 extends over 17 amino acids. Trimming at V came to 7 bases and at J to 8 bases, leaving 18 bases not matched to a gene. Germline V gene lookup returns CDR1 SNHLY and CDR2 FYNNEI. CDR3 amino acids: CASKPGQGSYKWHEQFF. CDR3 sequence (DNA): TGTGCCAGCAAACCGGGACAGGGATCCTATAAGTGGCATGAGCAGTTCTTC. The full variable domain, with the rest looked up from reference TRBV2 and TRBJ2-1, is EPEVTQTPSHQVTQMGQEVILRCVPISNHLYFYWYRQILGQKVEFLVSFYNNEISEKSEIFDDQFSVERPDGSNFTLKIRSTKLEDSAMYFCASKPGQGSYKWHEQFFGPGTRLTVL.

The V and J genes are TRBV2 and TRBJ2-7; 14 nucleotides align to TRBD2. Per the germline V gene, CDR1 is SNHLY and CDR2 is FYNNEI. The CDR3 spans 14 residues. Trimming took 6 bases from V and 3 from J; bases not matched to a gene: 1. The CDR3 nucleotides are TGTGCCAGCAGGGGACTAGCGGGAGTCTACGAGCAGTACTTC. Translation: CASRGLAGVYEQYF.

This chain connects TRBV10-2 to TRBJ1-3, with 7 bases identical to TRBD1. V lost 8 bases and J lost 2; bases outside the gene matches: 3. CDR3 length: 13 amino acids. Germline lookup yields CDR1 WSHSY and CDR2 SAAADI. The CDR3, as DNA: TGCGCCAGCTCACAGGGGACTGGAAACACCATATATTTT. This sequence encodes CASSQGTGNTIYF.

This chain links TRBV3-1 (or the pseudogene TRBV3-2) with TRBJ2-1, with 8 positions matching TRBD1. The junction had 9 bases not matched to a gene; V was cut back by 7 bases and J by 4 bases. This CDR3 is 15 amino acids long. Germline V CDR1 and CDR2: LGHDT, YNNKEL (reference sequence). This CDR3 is CASNKQGVSYNEQFF. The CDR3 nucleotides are TGTGCCAGCAACAAACAGGGGGTGTCGTACAATGAGCAGTTCTTC.

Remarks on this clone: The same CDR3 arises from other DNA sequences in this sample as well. The CDR3 reads CASSLDSYNEQFF. The CDR3 DNA follows: TGTGCCAGCAGTTTGGACAGCTACAATGAGCAGTTCTTC. J is TRBJ2-1 and V is TRBV27, with D maybe TRBD1 (6 bases). Between the trimmed V and J ends, which lost 3 bases and 3 bases, there was a span of 6 bases. The CDR3 runs 13 residues. Germline V gene lookup returns CDR1 MNHEY and CDR2 SMNVEV (reference sequence).

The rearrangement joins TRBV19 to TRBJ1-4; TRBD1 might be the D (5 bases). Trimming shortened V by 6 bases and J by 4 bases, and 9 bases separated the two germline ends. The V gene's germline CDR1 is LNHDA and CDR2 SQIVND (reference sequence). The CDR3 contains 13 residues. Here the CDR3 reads CASRAGHNEKLFF. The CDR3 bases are TGTGCCAGTAGGGCAGGGCATAATGAAAAACTGTTTTTT.

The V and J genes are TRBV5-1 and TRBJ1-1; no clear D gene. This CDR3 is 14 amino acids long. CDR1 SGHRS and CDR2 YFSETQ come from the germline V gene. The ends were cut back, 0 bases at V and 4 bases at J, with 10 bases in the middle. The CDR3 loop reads CASSLVEGGTEAFF. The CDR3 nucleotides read TGCGCCAGCAGCTTGGTGGAAGGAGGCACTGAAGCTTTCTTT.

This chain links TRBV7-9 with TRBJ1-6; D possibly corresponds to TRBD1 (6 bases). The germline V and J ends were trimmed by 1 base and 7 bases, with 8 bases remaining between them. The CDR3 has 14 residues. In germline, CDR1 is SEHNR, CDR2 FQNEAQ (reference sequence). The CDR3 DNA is TGTGCCAGCAGCTTAGTCGGACAGAATTCACCCCTCCACTTT. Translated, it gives CASSLVGQNSPLHF. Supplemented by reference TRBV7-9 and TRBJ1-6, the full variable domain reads DTGVSQNPRHKITKRGQNVTFRCDPISEHNRLYWYRQTLGQGPEFLTYFQNEAQLEKSRLLSDRFSAERPKGSFSTLEIQRTEQGDSAMYLCASSLVGQNSPLHFGNGTRLTVT.

Written as DNA, the CDR3 is TGCGCCAGCAGCCAAGAATGGCAGTACGAGCAGTACTTC. Its protein is CASSQEWQYEQYF. The chain is built from TRBV4-1 and TRBJ2-7; D not certain. This CDR3 is built from 13 residues. The germline V gene encodes CDR1 MGHRA and CDR2 YSYEKL. Trimming removed 0 bases from V and 4 bases from J, with 7 bases in between.